This T cell receptor beta chain was identified in a study of cytomegalovirus exposure and HLA in healthy donors. Study observations and caveats: Data from an earlier analysis indicated that most TCR beta V segments were productive either about 90% or about 30% of the time.

Trimming removed 4 bases from V and 1 base from J, with 14 bases in between. This CDR3 has 15 amino acids. Germline lookup yields CDR1 SGHNT and CDR2 YYREEE (reference sequence). This PCR relied on a set of 60 Vbeta primers and 13 Jbeta primers. Clones were read by immunoSEQ multiplex PCR, and TCRdb kept only the in-frame ones, dropping some. The table records 60,000 to 75,000 clones, approximately 60% of them present only once. Concerning this clone: What it recognizes is unknown.

This receptor was identified in a woman aged 50 to 65 in good health and CMV-seronegative. The genes are TRBV5-4 and TRBJ1-1, with D perhaps TRBD1 (6 bases). The specimen sequenced was PBMCs. This CDR3 reads CASSTYEGENTEAFF. In DNA form, the CDR3 reads TGTGCCAGCAGCACTTACGAGGGGGAGAACACTGAAGCTTTCTTT.